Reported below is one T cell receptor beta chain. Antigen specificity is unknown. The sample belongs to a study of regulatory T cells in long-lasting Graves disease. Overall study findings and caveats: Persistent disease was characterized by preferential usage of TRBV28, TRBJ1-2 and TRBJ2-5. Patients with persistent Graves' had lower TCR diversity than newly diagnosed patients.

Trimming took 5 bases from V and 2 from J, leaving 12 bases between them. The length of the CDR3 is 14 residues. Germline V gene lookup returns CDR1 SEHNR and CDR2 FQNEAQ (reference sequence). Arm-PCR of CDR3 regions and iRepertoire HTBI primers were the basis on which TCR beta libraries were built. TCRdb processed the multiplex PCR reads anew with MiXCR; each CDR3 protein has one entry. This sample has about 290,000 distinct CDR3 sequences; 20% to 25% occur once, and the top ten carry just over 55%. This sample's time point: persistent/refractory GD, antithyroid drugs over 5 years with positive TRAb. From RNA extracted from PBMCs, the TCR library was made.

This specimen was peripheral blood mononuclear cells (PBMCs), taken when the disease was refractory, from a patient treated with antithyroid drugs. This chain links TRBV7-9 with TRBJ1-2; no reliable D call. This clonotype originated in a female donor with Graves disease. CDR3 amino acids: CASSRPPHNYGYTF. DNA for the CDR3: TGTGCCAGCAGCCGGCCCCCTCACAACTATGGCTACACCTTC.